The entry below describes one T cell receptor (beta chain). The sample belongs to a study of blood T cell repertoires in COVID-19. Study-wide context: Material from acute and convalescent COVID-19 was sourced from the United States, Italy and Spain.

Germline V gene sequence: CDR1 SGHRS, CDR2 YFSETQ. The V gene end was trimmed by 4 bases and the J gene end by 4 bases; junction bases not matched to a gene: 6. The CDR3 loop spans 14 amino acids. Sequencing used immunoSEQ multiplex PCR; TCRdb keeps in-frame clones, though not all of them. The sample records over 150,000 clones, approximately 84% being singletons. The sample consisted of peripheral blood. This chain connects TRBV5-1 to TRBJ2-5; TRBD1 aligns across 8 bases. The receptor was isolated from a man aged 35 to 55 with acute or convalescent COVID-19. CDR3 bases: TGCGCCAGCAGCCAGCAGGGGGCGGGAGAGACCCAGTACTTC. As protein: CASSQQGAGETQYF.